This T cell receptor beta chain derives from a study of Graves' ophthalmopathy and Graves' hyperthyroidism. The authors amplified TCR beta CDR3 regions, and they did so from RNA transcripts for repertoire sequencing. Second-round multiplex PCR came after a first-round RT-PCR that employed HTBI primers. Each CDR3 protein is one row after TCRdb ran MiXCR on the multiplex PCR reads. This repertoire shows about half a million distinct CDR3 sequences, around 14% found once; its top ten account for 9.8%. The CDR3 has 16 residues. CDR1 SGHRS and CDR2 YFSETQ come from the germline V gene. Trimming stripped 0 bases from V and 1 base from J, with 14 bases between.

The V call is TRBV5-1, the J call TRBJ2-7; no clear D. Sequencing was performed on blood. The TCR sequence derives from a woman aged 25 to 39 with Graves' ophthalmopathy. The CDR3 protein is CASSLAAAPKSYEQYF. CDR3 DNA: TGCGCCAGCAGCTTGGCCGCGGCACCGAAGTCCTACGAGCAGTACTTC.